The entry below gives a single T cell receptor beta chain sequence along with its context. Its specificity is unknown. The data originate from a study of blood T cells in healthy people across ages. Study-level results: Diversity was higher, and naive CD4+ cells more numerous, in long-lived donors than in aged donors.

This CDR3 has 8 amino acids. The germline CDR1 and CDR2 sequences are MNHEY and SVGEGT. A second PCR, run for about 7 to 11 cycles, used a sample-barcoded 5' primer plus a J-beta primer mix. Each of the samples gave a minimum of 2.5 million paired-end reads that contained CDR3. Each CDR3 protein is one row after TCRdb ran MiXCR on the 5' RACE reads. The table lists under 2,000,000 distinct CDR3 sequences, roughly 50% of them singletons. The chain has TRBV6-2 or TRBV6-3 and TRBJ2-7; D remains unclear. The sample taken for sequencing was blood. The source of this sequence is a woman aged 40 to 50 in good health. The CDR3 DNA follows: TGTGAAGTGGCCGAGCAGTACTTC. This translates into CEVAEQYF.